One sample yielded the 6 T cell receptor beta chains listed below, sequenced in a study of blood T cell repertoires in COVID-19. Only in-frame clones appear in the TCRdb table, and some are missing; sequencing was by immunoSEQ multiplex PCR. The sample lists 430,000 or so clones, roughly 88% occurring once. Sequencing input: PBMCs or T cells enriched from blood (not recorded which). Source of these receptors: a woman between 40 and 55 years old who had recovered from COVID-19.

This CDR3 reads CASSSQGRNTEAFF. In nucleotides, the CDR3 is TGCGCCAGCAGCTCACAGGGGCGGAACACTGAAGCTTTCTTT. V usage is TRBV5-1 and J usage is TRBJ1-1, with 7 positions matching TRBD1. CDR1 and CDR2 from the germline V gene are SGHRS and YFSETQ. Trimming took 3 bases from V and 1 from J; bases not matched to a gene: 3. The CDR3 contains 14 residues.

The chain recombines TRBV7-8 with TRBJ1-3; no clear D. Germline V gives CDR1 SGHVS, CDR2 FQNEAQ. The CDR3 has 12 residues. With 5 bases removed from V and 8 bases from J, the gap between germline ends came to 10 bases. The CDR3 DNA is TGTGCCAGCAGCCTGATACCGGACACCATATATTTT. This sequence encodes CASSLIPDTIYF.

This chain joins TRBV4-3 and TRBJ1-1; possibly TRBD1 for D (6 bases). The CDR3 sequence is 16 residues long. CDR1 and CDR2 (germline): LGHNA, YSLEER. The V gene lost 3 bases and the J gene lost 0 bases, with 14 bases spanning the gap. The CDR3 is CASSHGRGMMNTEAFF. CDR3 bases: TGCGCCAGCAGCCACGGCAGGGGAATGATGAACACTGAAGCTTTCTTT.

This clone appeared a single time. V usage is TRBV5-1 and J usage is TRBJ1-1, with D unclear. The CDR3 extends over 13 amino acids. Between the trimmed V and J ends, which lost 3 bases and 2 bases, there was a span of 8 bases. In germline, CDR1 is SGHRS, CDR2 YFSETQ. CDR3 amino acids: CASSYDINTEAFF. The CDR3 DNA reads as TGCGCCAGCAGCTATGACATTAACACTGAAGCTTTCTTT.

The chain joins TRBV5-4 to TRBJ2-7; D gene uncertain. CDR3 length: 14 amino acids. Trimming removed 0 bases at V and 6 bases at J, with 13 bases between. Germline V gene data show CDR1 as SGHNT and CDR2 as YYREEE (reference sequence). The CDR3 protein is CASSLEALLTEQYF. CDR3 in DNA: TGTGCCAGCAGCTTGGAGGCACTACTGACCGAGCAGTACTTC.

V and J are TRBV28 and TRBJ2-1, with TRBD2 identical over 12 bases. Trimming at V came to 7 bases and at J to 4 bases, leaving 5 bases not matched to a gene. The CDR3 has 15 residues. CDR1 and CDR2 (germline): MDHEN, SYDVKM. CDR3 loop: CASNLAGGQYNEQFF. The CDR3, as DNA: TGTGCCAGCAATCTAGCGGGAGGGCAATACAATGAGCAGTTCTTC. Together with reference TRBV28 and TRBJ2-1, the CDR3 gives the full variable domain: DVKVTQSSRYLVKRTGEKVFLECVQDMDHENMFWYRQDPGLGLRLIYFSYDVKMKEKGDIPEGYSVSREKKERFSLILESASTNQTSMYLCASNLAGGQYNEQFFGPGTRLTVL.